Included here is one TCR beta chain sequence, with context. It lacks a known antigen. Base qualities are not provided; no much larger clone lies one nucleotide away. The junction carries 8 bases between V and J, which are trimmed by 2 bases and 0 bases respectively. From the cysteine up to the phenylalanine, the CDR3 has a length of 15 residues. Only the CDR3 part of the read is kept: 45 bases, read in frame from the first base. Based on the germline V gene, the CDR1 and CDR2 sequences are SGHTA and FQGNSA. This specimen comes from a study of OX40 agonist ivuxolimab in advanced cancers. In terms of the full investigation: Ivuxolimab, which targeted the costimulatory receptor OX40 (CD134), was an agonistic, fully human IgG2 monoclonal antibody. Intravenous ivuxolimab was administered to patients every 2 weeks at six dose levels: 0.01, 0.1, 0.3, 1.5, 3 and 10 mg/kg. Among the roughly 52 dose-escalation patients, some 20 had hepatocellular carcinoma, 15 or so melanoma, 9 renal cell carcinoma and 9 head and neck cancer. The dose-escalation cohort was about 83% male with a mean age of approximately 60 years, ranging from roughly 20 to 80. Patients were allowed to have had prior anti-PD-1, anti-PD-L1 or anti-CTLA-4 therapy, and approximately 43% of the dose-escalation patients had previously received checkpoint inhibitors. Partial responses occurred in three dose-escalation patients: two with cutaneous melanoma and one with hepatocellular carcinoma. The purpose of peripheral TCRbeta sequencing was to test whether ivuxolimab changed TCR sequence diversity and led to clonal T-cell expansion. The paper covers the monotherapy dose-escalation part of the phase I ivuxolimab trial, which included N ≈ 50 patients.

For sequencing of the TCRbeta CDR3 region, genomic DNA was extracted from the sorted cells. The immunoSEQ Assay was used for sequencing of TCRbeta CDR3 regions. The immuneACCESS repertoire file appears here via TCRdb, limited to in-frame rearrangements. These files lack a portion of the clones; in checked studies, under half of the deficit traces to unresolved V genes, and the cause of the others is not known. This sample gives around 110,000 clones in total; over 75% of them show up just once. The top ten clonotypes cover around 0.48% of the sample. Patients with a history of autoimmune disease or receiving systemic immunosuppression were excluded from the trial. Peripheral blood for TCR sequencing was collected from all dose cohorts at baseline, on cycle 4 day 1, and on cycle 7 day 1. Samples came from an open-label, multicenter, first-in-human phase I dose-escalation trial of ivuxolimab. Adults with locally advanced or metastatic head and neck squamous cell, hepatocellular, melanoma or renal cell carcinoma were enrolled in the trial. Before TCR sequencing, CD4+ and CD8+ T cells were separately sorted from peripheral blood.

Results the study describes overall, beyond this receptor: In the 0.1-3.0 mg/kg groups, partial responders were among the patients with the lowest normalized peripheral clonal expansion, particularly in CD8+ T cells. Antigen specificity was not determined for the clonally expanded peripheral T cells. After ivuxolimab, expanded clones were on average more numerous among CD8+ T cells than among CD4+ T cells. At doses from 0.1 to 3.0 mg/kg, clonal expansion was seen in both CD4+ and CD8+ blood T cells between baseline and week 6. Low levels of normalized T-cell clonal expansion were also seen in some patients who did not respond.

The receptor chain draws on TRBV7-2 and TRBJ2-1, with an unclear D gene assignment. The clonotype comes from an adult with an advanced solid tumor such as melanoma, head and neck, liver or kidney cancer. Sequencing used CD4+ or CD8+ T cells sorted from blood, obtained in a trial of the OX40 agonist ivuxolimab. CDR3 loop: CASSLSRSSYNEQFF. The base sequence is TGTGCCAGCAGCTTATCGAGGAGCTCCTACAATGAGCAGTTCTTC.